This TCR beta chain derives from a study of blood T cell repertoires in COVID-19. Original handling: Scientists estimated how many nucleated cells there were by amplifying reference gene primers. Sequencing used immunoSEQ multiplex PCR; TCRdb keeps in-frame clones, though not all of them. V, J and clone size derive from that table, while D and trimming were established from the DNA sequence. The sample includes around 80,000 clones, 70% to 80% of them seen just once. Trimming shortened V by 4 bases and J by 8 bases, and 18 bases separated the two germline ends. Germline V CDR1 and CDR2: SGHAT, FQNNGV. CDR3 size: 14 residues.

What was sequenced was peripheral blood. The receptor comes from a man in his forties or fifties with active or convalescent COVID-19. This chain uses TRBV11-2 with TRBJ2-7, with a tentative D call TRBD2 (5 bases). Here the CDR3 reads CASSSSAGALKQYF. The CDR3 DNA reads as TGTGCCAGCAGCTCCTCCGCGGGTGCCTTGAAGCAGTACTTC. Variable domain in full (rest from reference TRBV11-2 and TRBJ2-7): EAGVAQSPRYKIIEKRQSVAFWCNPISGHATLYWYQQILGQGPKLLIQFQNNGVVDDSQLPKDRFSAERLKGVDSTLKIQPAKLEDSAVYLCASSSSAGALKQYFGPGTRLTVT.